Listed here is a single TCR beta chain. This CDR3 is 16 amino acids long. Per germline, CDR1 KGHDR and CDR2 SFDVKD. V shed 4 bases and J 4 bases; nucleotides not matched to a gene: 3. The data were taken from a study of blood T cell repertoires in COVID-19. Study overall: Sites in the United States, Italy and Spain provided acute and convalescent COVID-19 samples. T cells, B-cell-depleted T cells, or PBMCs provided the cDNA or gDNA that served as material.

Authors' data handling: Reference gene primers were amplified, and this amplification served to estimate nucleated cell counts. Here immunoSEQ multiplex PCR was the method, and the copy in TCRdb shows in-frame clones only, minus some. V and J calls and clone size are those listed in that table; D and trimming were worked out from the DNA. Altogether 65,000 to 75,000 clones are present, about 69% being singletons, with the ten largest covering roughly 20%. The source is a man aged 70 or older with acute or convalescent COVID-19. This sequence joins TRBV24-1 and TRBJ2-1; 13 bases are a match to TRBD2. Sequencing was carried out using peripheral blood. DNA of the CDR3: TGTGCCACCAGTGACCCGGGACTAGCGGGGTACAATGAGCAGTTCTTC. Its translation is CATSDPGLAGYNEQFF.